This TCR beta chain is drawn from a study of T cell repertoires in cytomegalovirus infection (dated by TCRdb to about 2019). For context, the study as a whole: Because public TCR beta signatures pointed to carriage of CMV infection together with the matching HLA type, the HLA type of each donor mattered for the analysis.

This clonotype was found many times. Its antigen target is currently unknown. No clone much larger than this one lies a single base away; base qualities are absent. Broad study findings and their caveats: In the ex vivo response, HLA-C-restricted CMV-specific TCR beta clonotypes were dominant, and in two of eight donors the single most frequent clonotype came from this HLA-C-restricted group. In both this cohort and an independent roughly 400-donor cohort, the cumulative frequency of public TCR beta family members distinguished carriers of CMV infection plus the relevant HLA type.

The CDR3 goes from the cysteine to the phenylalanine over 14 residues. Of the read, only the CDR3 DNA is kept; its 42 bases are in frame from base 1. V is pared back by 5 bases and J by 5 bases, with 15 bases lying between the germline termini. The germline V gene (reference sequence) sets CDR1 to SSHAT and CDR2 to FNYEAQ. Sequencing was carried out with an Illumina HiSeq 1500. TCRdb cleaned the public reads at Q25 with fastp, built clones with MiXCR and kept in-frame beta chains. Records with the same CDR3 protein are collapsed into one entry carrying the most frequent genes and DNA. Within this sample are 200,000 to 250,000 distinct CDR3 sequences, with 22% of them counted one time only. The top ten clonotypes cover about 18% of the sample.

Sequencing was performed on CD8+ T cells from PBMCs. Recombination linked TRBV7-7 to TRBJ2-5; the D gene lacks a confident call. This sequence was found in a human donor in good health (CMV status not recorded). Some clones in this sample may be carry-over from other donors' samples. The nucleotides read TGTGCCAGCAGCCCCCCAGGTTATGGGGAGACCCAGTACTTC. It encodes CASSPPGYGETQYF.